The clone carrying this T cell receptor beta chain was detected only a few times. What it binds is unknown. The record originates from a study of T cell repertoires in cytomegalovirus infection. Whole-study context: Public signatures in TCR beta pointed to CMV infection and matching HLA type.

General observations from the study: The study found HLA-C-restricted CMV-specific TCR beta clonotypes dominating the ex vivo response. Totalled public TCR beta family frequency picked out people who carried CMV plus the relevant HLA.

The CDR3 is 17 amino acids. V lost 5 bases and J lost 2; bases outside the gene matches: 12. Germline-derived CDR1 and CDR2 are SGHAT and FQDESV (reference sequence). MiXCR was run by TCRdb on the reads, yielding one entry per CDR3 protein. Here the sample spans a few hundred thousand distinct CDR3 sequences, about 33% being singletons. The chain couples TRBV11-1 to TRBJ2-1; 7 bases are shared with TRBD2. The sample consisted of cultured PBMCs, taken from culture after CMV antigen stimulation. This sequence originates from a human donor in good health (CMV status not recorded). Some clones in this sample may be carry-over from other donors' samples. The CDR3 region is CASSQREVSGPYNEQFF. CDR3 bases: TGTGCCAGCAGCCAACGGGAGGTCAGCGGACCCTACAATGAGCAGTTCTTC.